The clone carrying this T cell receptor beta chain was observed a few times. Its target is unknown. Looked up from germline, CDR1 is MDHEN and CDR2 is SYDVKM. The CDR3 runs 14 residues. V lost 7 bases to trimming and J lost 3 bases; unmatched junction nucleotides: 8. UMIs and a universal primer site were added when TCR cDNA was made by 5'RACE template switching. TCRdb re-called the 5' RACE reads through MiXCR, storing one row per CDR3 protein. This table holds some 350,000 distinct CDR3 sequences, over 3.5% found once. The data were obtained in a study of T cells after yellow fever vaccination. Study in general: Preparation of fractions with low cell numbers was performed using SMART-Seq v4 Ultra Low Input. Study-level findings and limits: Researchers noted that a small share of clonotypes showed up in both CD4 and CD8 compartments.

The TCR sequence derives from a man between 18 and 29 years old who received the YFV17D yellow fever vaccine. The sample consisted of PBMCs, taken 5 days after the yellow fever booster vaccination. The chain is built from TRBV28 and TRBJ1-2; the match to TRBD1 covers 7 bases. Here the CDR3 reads CASTRTGGDYGYTF. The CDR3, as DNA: TGTGCCAGCACCCGGACAGGCGGGGACTATGGCTACACCTTC.